This entry describes one TCR beta chain. Its antigen specificity is not known. Per-nucleotide qualities are absent, and no much larger clonotype sits a single base away. This record belongs to a study of blood T cell repertoires in COVID-19 (dated by TCRdb to the early 2020s). Describing the broader study: Samples covering the acute and convalescent phases of COVID-19 were provided by collaborators in the United States, Italy and Spain. The prospective study material was composed of cDNA or gDNA derived from T cells, B-cell-depleted T cells, or PBMCs. Subjects who had been exposed to COVID-19, were actively infected with it, or had recovered from it provided the deeply sampled blood TCRbeta repertoires that made up the dataset. A freely available public database, intended as a resource for researchers studying the immune response to SARS-CoV-2, is where the repertoires were released. The samples were drawn from the first 160 participants of the ongoing ImmuneRACE study and from about 1,200 subjects provided by 6 global collaborators. Sample metadata almost always included a de-identified subject ID, COVID-19 status, age in years and sex. Where available, HLA class I and class II types were taken from metadata supplied by the sample provider and were not determined by assay-based typing. What the research found in general, with its limitations: The amount of clinical and demographic metadata varied by source and participant and was provided uncurated.

Reading from cysteine to phenylalanine, the CDR3 counts 12 amino acids. The CDR3 DNA has 36 bases and is translated from base 1. Sequences SNHLY (CDR1) and FYNNEI (CDR2) are obtained from the germline V gene. Trimming takes 8 bases from V and 0 bases from J, and the germline ends sit 7 bases apart. Each collaborating institution followed its own protocols to collect whole blood in K2EDTA tubes. For TCRbeta analysis, collaborators shipped samples as frozen whole blood, isolated PBMCs, or DNA extracted from either of those sample types. The immunoSEQ Assay, a bias-controlled multiplex PCR, was used to amplify TCRbeta CDR3 regions from genomic DNA. On the study's bioinformatics: Within the assay, amplification of reference gene primers was used to estimate how many nucleated cells each sample contained. To quantify the absolute abundance of each unique TCRbeta CDR3 rearrangement, sequence reads were collapsed and filtered. For each sample, productive Simpson clonality was calculated by taking the square root of Simpson's diversity index across productive rearrangements. Held by TCRdb, this immuneACCESS table contains in-frame sequences only and omits some clones. Under half of the omission traces to an unresolved V gene where checked; the cause of the rest is unknown. From that table come the V and J calls and clone size; the DNA was used to work out D and trimming. Here the sample has roughly 140,000 clones; around 88% occur a single time. The ten biggest clones cover 25% to 30% of the sample.

The V gene is TRBV2 and the J gene is TRBJ2-5; tentative D gene TRBD2, with 6 bases matching. The sequence was collected from a human donor in a cohort sampled during active COVID-19. The sample taken for sequencing was peripheral blood. The sequenced DNA is TGTGCCAGCCGGAGGGACCAAGAGACCCAGTACTTC. Its translation reads: CASRRDQETQYF.